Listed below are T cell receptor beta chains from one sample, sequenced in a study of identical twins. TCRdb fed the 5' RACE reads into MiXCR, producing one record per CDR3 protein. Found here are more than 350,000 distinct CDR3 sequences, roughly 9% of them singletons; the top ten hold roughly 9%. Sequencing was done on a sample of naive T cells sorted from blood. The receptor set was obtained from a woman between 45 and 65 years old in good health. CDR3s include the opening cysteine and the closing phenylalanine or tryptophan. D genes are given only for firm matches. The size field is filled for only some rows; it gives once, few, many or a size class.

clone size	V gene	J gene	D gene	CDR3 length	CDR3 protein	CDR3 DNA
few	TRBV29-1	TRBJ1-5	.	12	CSVANSNQPQHF	TGCAGCGTTGCTAATAGCAATCAGCCCCAGCATTTT
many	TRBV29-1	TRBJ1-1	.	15	CSVEEGGVALAEAFF	TGCAGCGTTGAAGAAGGGGGAGTAGCCCTTGCTGAAGCTTTCTTT
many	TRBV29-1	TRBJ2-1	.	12	CSVPRSYNEQFF	TGCAGCGTTCCCCGCTCCTACAATGAGCAGTTCTTC
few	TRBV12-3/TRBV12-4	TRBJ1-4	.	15	CASSPRWGPAEKLFF	TGTGCCAGCAGCCCCAGGTGGGGGCCAGCGGAAAAACTGTTTTTT
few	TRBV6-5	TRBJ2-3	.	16	CASSRSSVLGTDTQYF	TGTGCCAGCAGCCGATCTTCCGTCTTAGGGACAGATACGCAGTATTTT
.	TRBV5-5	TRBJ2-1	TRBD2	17	CASSLRWASGIGDEQFF	TGTGCCAGCAGCTTGCGGTGGGCTAGCGGGATTGGGGATGAGCAGTTCTTC
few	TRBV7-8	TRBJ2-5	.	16	CASSLVGTGPQETQYF	TGTGCCAGCAGCTTAGTCGGCACCGGCCCCCAAGAGACCCAGTACTTC
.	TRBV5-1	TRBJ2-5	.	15	CASSPNPTRDETQYF	TGCGCCAGCAGCCCAAACCCGACTAGAGACGAGACCCAGTACTTC
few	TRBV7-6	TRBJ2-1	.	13	CASSLWESNEQFF	TGTGCCAGCAGCCTATGGGAGAGCAATGAGCAGTTCTTC
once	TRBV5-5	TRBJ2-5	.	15	CASSSSGDLAGTQYF	TGTGCCAGCAGCTCTTCTGGGGATCTAGCAGGAACCCAGTACTTC
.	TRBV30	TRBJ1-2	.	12	CAWKDLGYGYTF	TGTGCCTGGAAGGATCTTGGGTATGGCTACACCTTC
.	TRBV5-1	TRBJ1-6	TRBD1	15	CASSFGTGHTSPLHF	TGCGCCAGCAGCTTCGGGACAGGCCACACTTCACCCCTCCACTTT
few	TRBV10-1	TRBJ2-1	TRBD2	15	CASSDPTGLADEQFF	TGCGCCAGCAGTGACCCCACCGGACTAGCGGATGAGCAGTTCTTC
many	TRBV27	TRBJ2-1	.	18	CASRLILLGPNGYNEQFF	TGTGCCAGCAGACTTATCCTACTCGGGCCCAATGGGTACAATGAGCAGTTCTTC
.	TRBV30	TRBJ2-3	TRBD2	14	CAWSPGLAGDTQYF	TGTGCCTGGAGCCCGGGACTAGCGGGAGACACGCAGTATTTT
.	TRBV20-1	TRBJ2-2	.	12	CSAPGTYGELFF	TGCAGTGCCCCAGGGACTTACGGGGAGCTGTTTTTT
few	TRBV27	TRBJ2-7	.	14	CASSSPTRGYEQYF	TGTGCCAGCAGTTCCCCCACCAGGGGTTACGAGCAGTACTTC
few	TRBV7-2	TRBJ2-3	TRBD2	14	CASSSETTSGTQYF	TGTGCCAGCAGCTCCGAGACGACTAGCGGTACGCAGTATTTT
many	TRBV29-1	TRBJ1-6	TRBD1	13	CSAGTGGNSPLHF	TGCAGCGCAGGGACAGGGGGGAATTCACCCCTCCACTTT
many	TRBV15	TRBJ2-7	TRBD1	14	CATSTTGDSYEQYF	TGTGCCACCAGCACTACAGGGGACTCCTACGAGCAGTACTTC
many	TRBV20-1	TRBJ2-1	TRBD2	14	CSVEGGLVGNEQFF	TGCAGTGTTGAGGGAGGGCTGGTGGGGAATGAGCAGTTCTTC
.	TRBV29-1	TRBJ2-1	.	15	CSVEGTRYSYNEQFF	TGCAGCGTTGAGGGTACCCGTTACTCCTACAATGAGCAGTTCTTC
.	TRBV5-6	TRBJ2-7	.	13	CASSPGAAGEQYF	TGTGCCAGCAGCCCCGGGGCCGCGGGGGAGCAGTACTTC
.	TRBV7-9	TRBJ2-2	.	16	CASSLRAGKNTGELFF	TGTGCCAGCAGCTTAAGGGCGGGCAAGAACACCGGGGAGCTGTTTTTT
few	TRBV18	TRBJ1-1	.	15	CASSPSSGGVTEAFF	TGTGCCAGCTCACCTTCGTCTGGGGGGGTCACTGAAGCTTTCTTT
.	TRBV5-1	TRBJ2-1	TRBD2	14	CASSSWGGSNEQFF	TGCGCCAGCAGCTCTTGGGGGGGGTCCAATGAGCAGTTCTTC
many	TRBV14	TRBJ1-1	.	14	CASSLSQGNTEAFF	TGTGCCAGCAGCCTCTCGCAGGGGAACACTGAAGCTTTCTTT
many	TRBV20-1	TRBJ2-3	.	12	CSGRLDWDTQYF	TGCAGTGGGAGACTAGATTGGGATACGCAGTATTTT
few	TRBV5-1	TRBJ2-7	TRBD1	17	CASSLGLLRDRSYEQYF	TGCGCCAGCAGCTTGGGTCTTCTCCGGGACAGGTCCTACGAGCAGTACTTC
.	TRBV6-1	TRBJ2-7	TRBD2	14	CASLLAGALYEQYF	TGTGCCAGCCTACTAGCGGGTGCCCTCTACGAGCAGTACTTC
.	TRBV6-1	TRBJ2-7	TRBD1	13	CASTMDRDSKQYF	TGTGCCAGCACCATGGATCGGGACAGTAAGCAGTACTTC
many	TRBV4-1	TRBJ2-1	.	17	CASSQDPPVSSYNEQFF	TGCGCCAGCAGCCAAGATCCCCCCGTTAGCTCCTACAATGAGCAGTTCTTC
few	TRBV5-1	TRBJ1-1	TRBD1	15	CASSLSGGGIFEAFF	TGCGCCAGCAGCTTGTCAGGGGGGGGAATCTTTGAAGCTTTCTTT
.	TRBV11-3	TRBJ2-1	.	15	CASSFLDSPYNEQFF	TGTGCCAGCAGCTTCCTGGACTCTCCCTACAATGAGCAGTTCTTC
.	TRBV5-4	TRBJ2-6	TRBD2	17	CASSLLAGGSGANVLTF	TGTGCCAGCAGCTTGCTAGCGGGAGGGTCTGGGGCCAACGTCCTGACTTTC
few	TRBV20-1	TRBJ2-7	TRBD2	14	CSARLAGVKNEQYF	TGCAGTGCTAGACTAGCGGGAGTGAAGAACGAGCAGTACTTC
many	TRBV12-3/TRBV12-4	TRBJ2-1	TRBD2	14	CASSRSGTSGSLFF	TGTGCCAGCAGCCGATCGGGTACTAGCGGGAGCTTGTTCTTC
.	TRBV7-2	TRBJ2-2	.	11	CASRGNGELFF	TGTGCCAGCAGGGGGAACGGGGAGCTGTTTTTT
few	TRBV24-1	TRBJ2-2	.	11	CATRASGELFF	TGTGCCACCAGGGCGTCCGGGGAGCTGTTTTTT